Below are 28 T cell receptor beta chains sequenced from a single sample in a study of T cell repertoires in cytomegalovirus infection. Their cognate antigens are unknown. One entry per CDR3 protein results from TCRdb running MiXCR on the reads. The data contain about 920,000 distinct CDR3 sequences, around a third of them seen just once; the ten biggest clones take up around an eighth. Sequencing used cultured CD8+ T cells from PBMCs, obtained from culture after CMV antigen stimulation. These TCRs come from a human donor in good health (CMV status not recorded). Some clones in this sample may be carry-over from other donors' samples.

This clonotype was counted between two and nine times. The chain is built from TRBV19 and TRBJ2-3; D is ambiguous. The CDR3 length is 13 residues. The V end was cut by 0 bases, the J end by 3 bases, with 4 bases between. Germline-derived CDR1 and CDR2 are LNHDA and SQIVND (reference sequence). The CDR3 sequence is CASSIDRTDTQYF. CDR3 coding DNA: TGTGCCAGTAGTATAGATAGGACAGATACGCAGTATTTT.

This rearrangement joins TRBV27 to TRBJ2-3; 11 nucleotides agree with TRBD2. After removal of 1 base from V and 4 bases from J, the junction contained 4 bases not matched to a gene. The CDR3 is made up of 16 amino acids. From germline, CDR1 is MNHEY and CDR2 SMNVEV (reference sequence). CDR3 DNA: TGTGCCAGCAGTTTATATAGCGGGGGGGCACCAGATACGCAGTATTTT. This gives the protein CASSLYSGGAPDTQYF.

The chain has TRBV7-9 and TRBJ1-3, with 7 bases aligning to TRBD1. V shed 5 bases and J 5 bases; nucleotides not matched to a gene: 9. The germline V gene encodes CDR1 SEHNR and CDR2 FQNEAQ (reference sequence). This CDR3 has 15 amino acids. CDR3 amino acids: CASSLAEQGRNTIYF. CDR3 coding DNA: TGTGCCAGCAGCCTCGCTGAACAGGGGAGAAACACCATATATTTT.

The chain recombines TRBV4-1 with TRBJ1-6; 7 nucleotides match TRBD1. The junction had 5 bases not matched to a gene; V was cut back by 2 bases and J by 4 bases. Germline lookup yields CDR1 MGHRA and CDR2 YSYEKL. The length of the CDR3 is 16 residues. DNA for the CDR3: TGCGCCAGCAGCCAAAAATGGGACAGTTATAATTCACCCCTCCACTTT. Protein product: CASSQKWDSYNSPLHF.

This clonotype was detected a few times. This chain's CDR3 is CASSWTGVGYEQYV. CDR3 nucleotide sequence: TGTGCCAGCAGTTGGACAGGGGTCGGCTACGAGCAGTACGTC. The V gene is TRBV6-2 or TRBV6-3, the J gene TRBJ2-7; 9 bases align to TRBD1. J gave up 3 bases and V 4 bases, and 4 bases lay outside the gene matches. Germline loops: CDR1 MNHEY, CDR2 SVGEGT. This CDR3 is built from 14 residues.

This clonotype has more than one count but fewer than ten. The chain combines TRBV27 with TRBJ2-7; D unresolved. Trimming took off 5 bases at V and 2 bases at J, with 10 bases between the two ends. This CDR3 is built from 13 residues. From germline, CDR1 is MNHEY and CDR2 SMNVEV (reference sequence). The chain's CDR3 is CASSHGPAYEQYV. The CDR3 DNA follows: TGTGCCAGCAGTCACGGACCCGCCTACGAGCAGTACGTC.

The table lists this clonotype with a few counts. The genes are TRBV12-3 or TRBV12-4 and TRBJ2-7; D unresolved. The V end was cut by 3 bases, the J end by 6 bases, with 9 bases between. This CDR3 region has 12 residues. Here the CDR3 reads CASSFSRTEQYF. DNA for the CDR3: TGTGCCAGCAGTTTCAGCAGAACCGAGCAGTACTTC.

This chain joins TRBV29-1 and TRBJ2-3; D perhaps matches TRBD2 (6 bases). CDR1 SQVTM and CDR2 ANQGSEA come from the germline V gene. This CDR3 has 18 residues. V was trimmed by 3 bases and J by 8 bases, leaving 30 bases between them. The DNA of the CDR3 is TGCAGCGTTGAGTCGTCGTATTGGGGGGATGGCACAGATTCTACGCAGTATTTT. Translated: CSVESSYWGDGTDSTQYF.

The CDR3 is CASSNHGQENTEAFF. The CDR3 DNA sequence: TGTGCCAGCAGCAACCACGGACAGGAGAACACTGAAGCTTTCTTT. The chain uses TRBV5-4 and TRBJ1-1; 7 nucleotides agree with TRBD1. The CDR3 totals 15 residues. After removal of 4 bases from V and 1 base from J, the junction contained 7 bases not matched to a gene. Germline values: CDR1 SGHNT, CDR2 YYREEE (reference sequence).

This clonotype was detected only once. The junction differs from germline at one of its ends, possibly a read error. V usage is TRBV5-6 and J usage is TRBJ1-1; no firm D call. Per the germline V gene, CDR1 is SGHDT and CDR2 is YYEEEE. CDR3 length: 16 residues. CDR3: CASSLGARVQNPEAFF. DNA of the CDR3: TGTGCCAGCAGCTTGGGGGCAAGGGTCCAGAACCCTGAAGCTTTCTTT.

This sequence joins TRBV6-2 or TRBV6-3 and TRBJ2-7; D not resolved. CDR3 length equals 12 residues. V lost 5 bases and J lost 7, with 12 bases in between. CDR1 and CDR2 from the germline V gene are MNHEY and SVGEGT. The CDR3 protein is CASSPSPGEQYV. The DNA for the CDR3 is TGTGCCAGCAGTCCCTCACCTGGAGAGCAGTACGTC.

The V call is TRBV6-5, the J call TRBJ2-1, with 12 positions matching TRBD2. Trimming took 5 bases from V and 7 from J; bases not matched to a gene: 6. Germline lookup yields CDR1 MNHEY and CDR2 SVGAGI. The CDR3 extends over 15 amino acids. The CDR3 sequence is CASSRLAGGRNEQFF. CDR3 bases: TGTGCCAGCAGTCGGCTAGCGGGGGGGCGGAATGAGCAGTTCTTC.

The sample holds a few counts of this clonotype. Here the CDR3 reads CASTLHGGDYGYTF. The CDR3 DNA reads as TGTGCCAGCACCCTCCATGGGGGGGACTATGGCTACACCTTC. V is TRBV12-3 or TRBV12-4 and J is TRBJ1-2; D perhaps matches TRBD1 (5 bases). The CDR3 spans 14 residues. Deletions cut 7 bases from V and 3 bases from J, with 15 bases between.

The gene calls are TRBV5-5 and TRBJ2-6; D gene unclear. Germline V gene data show CDR1 as SGHKS and CDR2 as YYEKEE (reference sequence). V gave up 3 bases and J gave up 2 bases, with 9 bases separating them. The CDR3 extends over 15 amino acids. CDR3 DNA sequence: TGTGCCAGCAGCTCGGCAGTCACTGGGGCCAACGTCCTGACTTTC. The encoded protein is CASSSAVTGANVLTF.

V is TRBV7-9 and J is TRBJ2-1; 10 bases line up with TRBD2. The CDR3 is made up of 16 amino acids. V shed 4 bases, J shed 9 bases, and the junction held 12 bases outside the gene matches. Germline V gene data show CDR1 as SEHNR and CDR2 as FQNEAQ (reference sequence). The DNA for the CDR3 is TGTGCCAGCAGCTCGACCGAGCGGGGGGGCCCCATTGAGCAGTTCTTC. Translating gives CASSSTERGGPIEQFF.

In its sample, this clonotype was seen many times. This chain uses TRBV12-3 or TRBV12-4 with TRBJ2-1; the D gene could be TRBD1 or TRBD2 (5 bases each). The CDR3 contains 13 residues. V lost 0 bases, J lost 8 bases, and 8 bases lay in between. The CDR3 reads CASSLAGVDEQFF. CDR3 nucleotides: TGTGCCAGCAGTTTAGCGGGGGTTGATGAGCAGTTCTTC.

The table lists this clonotype with a few counts. The chain uses TRBV27 and TRBJ2-7; 11 nucleotides align to TRBD2. CDR3 length: 18 residues. CDR1 is MNHEY, CDR2 SMNVEV, per germline (reference sequence). The V segment lost 0 bases and the J segment 0 bases; nucleotides outside the gene matches: 7. Here the CDR3 DNA reads TGTGCCAGCAGTTTATCGGGGACTAGCGGATATTACTCCTACGAGCAGTACTTC. Translated: CASSLSGTSGYYSYEQYF.

Many counts were recorded for this clonotype. A junction end diverges from the germline sequence, so it may reflect a read error. This rearrangement joins TRBV23-1 to TRBJ2-5; D may be TRBD1 or TRBD2 (5 bases each). TRBV23-1 is an ORF, with its function uncertain. This CDR3 spans 14 amino acids. CDR3 sequence reads: CASGQGEGRETQYF. As DNA, the CDR3 is TGCGCCAGCGGTCAGGGTGAGGGTCGGGAGACCCAGTACTTC.

This clonotype was counted between two and nine times. This sequence joins TRBV27 and TRBJ1-4, with D hard to call. V lost 0 bases and J lost 7, with 21 bases in between. Germline V CDR1 and CDR2: MNHEY, SMNVEV (reference sequence). The CDR3 runs to 18 residues. CDR3 in DNA: TGTGCCAGCAGTTTATCTCCCCACCTCAGAATAGAGCCTGAAAAACTGTTTTTT. Translated, it gives CASSLSPHLRIEPEKLFF.

This clonotype was found a few times. The chain carries TRBV7-8 and TRBJ2-1; D is undetermined. This CDR3 region has 12 residues. The V gene lost 5 bases and the J gene lost 9 bases, with 11 bases spanning the gap. Germline CDR1 and CDR2: SGHVS and FQNEAQ. The CDR3 here is CASSVDPTEQFF. The CDR3 DNA sequence: TGTGCCAGCAGCGTCGACCCCACTGAGCAGTTCTTC.

This clonotype was detected many times. The rearrangement links TRBV7-8 to TRBJ2-1, with 7 bases that match TRBD1. V was pared by 3 bases and J by 12 bases, with 5 bases of the junction left unmatched. CDR3 length: 12 residues. Germline V gene data show CDR1 as SGHVS and CDR2 as FQNEAQ. CDR3 coding DNA: TGTGCCAGCAGCTTCGACCGGGACAGGCAGTTCTTC. Amino acids: CASSFDRDRQFF.

V gene TRBV11-2 combines with J gene TRBJ2-1, with 11 bases fitting TRBD2. CDR3 length equals 19 residues. CDR1 and CDR2 (germline): SGHAT, FQNNGV. Unmatched junction bases numbered 10, after V lost 1 base and J lost 2 bases. CDR3 sequence: CASSLVLAGGLDPYNEQFF. The CDR3 DNA reads as TGTGCCAGCAGCTTAGTCCTAGCGGGGGGCCTCGACCCCTACAATGAGCAGTTCTTC. The entire variable domain, with the rest obtained from reference TRBV11-2 and TRBJ2-1, is as follows: EAGVAQSPRYKIIEKRQSVAFWCNPISGHATLYWYQQILGQGPKLLIQFQNNGVVDDSQLPKDRFSAERLKGVDSTLKIQPAKLEDSAVYLCASSLVLAGGLDPYNEQFFGPGTRLTVL.

In this sample, this clonotype turned up a few times. The chain employs TRBV6-5 and TRBJ2-7, with a tentative D call TRBD1 (6 bases). The CDR3 consists of 17 residues. Germline V gene data show CDR1 as MNHEY and CDR2 as SVGAGI. V lost 0 bases to trimming and J lost 2 bases, with 17 bases between them. CDR3 region: CASSYSIAAGAAYEQYF. CDR3 bases: TGTGCCAGCAGTTACTCGATCGCTGCAGGGGCGGCCTACGAGCAGTACTTC.

This clonotype occurred a few times. V gene TRBV15 combines with J gene TRBJ2-3, with unresolved D. The CDR3 covers 11 residues. V lost 8 bases, J lost 6 bases, and 9 bases lay in between. Germline CDR1 LNHNV, CDR2 YYDKDF (reference sequence). The CDR3 bases are TGTGCCACCTCGGAGCGCGATACGCAGTATTTT. Protein product: CATSERDTQYF.

This clonotype was seen more than once but under ten times. The chain couples TRBV6-2 or TRBV6-3 to TRBJ2-3; possibly TRBD2 for D (6 bases). V was clipped by 7 bases and J by 6 bases, with 11 bases between them. This CDR3 has 12 amino acids. Germline loops: CDR1 MNHEY, CDR2 SVGEGT. DNA for the CDR3: TGTGCCAGCACCTTAGCGGATGATACGCAGTATTTT. Residues: CASTLADDTQYF.

V is TRBV6-6 and J is TRBJ2-3, with 7 bases that match TRBD1. V lost 5 bases and J lost 4; bases outside the gene matches: 6. This CDR3 is built from 14 residues. Germline loops: CDR1 MNHNY, CDR2 SVGAGI (reference sequence). Here the CDR3 reads CASSIRGSADTQYF. The CDR3 nucleotides are TGTGCCAGCAGTATCAGGGGGAGCGCAGATACGCAGTATTTT.

This clonotype was seen a single time. This sequence joins TRBV19 and TRBJ1-4; a weak D match, TRBD1 (5 bases). V was trimmed by 10 bases and J by 6 bases, leaving 12 bases between them. This CDR3 comprises 12 residues. From germline, CDR1 is LNHDA and CDR2 SQIVND (reference sequence). Here the CDR3 DNA reads TGTGCCACCCTCGGGGGGTATGAAAAACTGTTTTTT. This translates into CATLGGYEKLFF.

This chain connects TRBV7-3 to TRBJ2-7; D call uncertain. This CDR3 has 13 residues. Germline V gene sequence: CDR1 SGHTA, CDR2 FQGTGA. Trimming removed 6 bases from V and 2 bases from J, with 11 bases in between. Written as DNA, the CDR3 is TGTGCCAGCAGACGACATAGACCCTACGAGCAGTACGTC. This translates into CASRRHRPYEQYV.